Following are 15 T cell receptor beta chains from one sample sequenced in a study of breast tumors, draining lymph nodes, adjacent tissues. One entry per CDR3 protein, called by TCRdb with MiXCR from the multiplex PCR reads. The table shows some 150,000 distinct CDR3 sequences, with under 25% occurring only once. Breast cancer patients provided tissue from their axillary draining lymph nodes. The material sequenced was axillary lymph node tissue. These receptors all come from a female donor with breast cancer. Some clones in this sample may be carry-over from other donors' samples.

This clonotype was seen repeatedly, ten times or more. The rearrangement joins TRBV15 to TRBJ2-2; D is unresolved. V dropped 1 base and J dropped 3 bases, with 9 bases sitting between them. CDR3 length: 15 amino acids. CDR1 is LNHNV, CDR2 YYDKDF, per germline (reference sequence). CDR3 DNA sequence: TGTGCCACCAGCAGAGGAGGTGGGGACACCGGGGAGCTGTTTTTT. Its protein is CATSRGGGDTGELFF.

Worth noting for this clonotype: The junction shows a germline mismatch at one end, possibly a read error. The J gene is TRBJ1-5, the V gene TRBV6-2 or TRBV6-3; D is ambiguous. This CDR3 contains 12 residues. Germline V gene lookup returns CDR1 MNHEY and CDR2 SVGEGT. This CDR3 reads CAISYQYQPQHF. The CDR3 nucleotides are TGTGCCATCAGTTACCAATATCAGCCCCAGCATTTT.

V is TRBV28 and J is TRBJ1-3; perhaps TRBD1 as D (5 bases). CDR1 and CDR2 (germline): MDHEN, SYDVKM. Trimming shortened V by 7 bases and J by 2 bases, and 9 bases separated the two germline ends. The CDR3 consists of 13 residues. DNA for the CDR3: TGTGCCAGCAAGAAGACAGCTGGAAACACCATATATTTT. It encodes CASKKTAGNTIYF.

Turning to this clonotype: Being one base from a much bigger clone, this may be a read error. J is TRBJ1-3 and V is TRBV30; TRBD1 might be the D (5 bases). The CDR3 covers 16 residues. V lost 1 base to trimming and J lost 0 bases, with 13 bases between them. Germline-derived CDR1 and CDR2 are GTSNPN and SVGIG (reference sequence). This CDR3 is CAWSARDFGSGNTIYF. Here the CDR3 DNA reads TGTGCCTGGAGTGCAAGGGACTTCGGCTCTGGAAACACCATATATTTT.

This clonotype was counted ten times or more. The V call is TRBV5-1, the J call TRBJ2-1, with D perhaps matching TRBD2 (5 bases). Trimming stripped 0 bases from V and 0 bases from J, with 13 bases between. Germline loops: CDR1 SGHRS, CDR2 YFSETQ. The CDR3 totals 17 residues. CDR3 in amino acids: CASSLAGVGSSYNEQFF. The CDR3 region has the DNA TGCGCCAGCAGCTTGGCCGGGGTGGGAAGCTCCTACAATGAGCAGTTCTTC.

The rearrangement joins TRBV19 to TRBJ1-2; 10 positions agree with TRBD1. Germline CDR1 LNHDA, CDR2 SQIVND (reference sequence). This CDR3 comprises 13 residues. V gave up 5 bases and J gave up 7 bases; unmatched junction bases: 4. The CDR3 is CASSSWDRGGYTF. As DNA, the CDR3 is TGTGCCAGTAGTTCGTGGGACAGGGGTGGCTACACCTTC.

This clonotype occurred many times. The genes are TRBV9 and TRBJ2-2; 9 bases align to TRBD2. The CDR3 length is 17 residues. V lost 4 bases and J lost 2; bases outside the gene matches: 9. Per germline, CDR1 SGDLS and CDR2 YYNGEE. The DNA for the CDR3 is TGTGCCAGCAGCTCCTCCCGGCGGGAGGGTAACACCGGGGAGCTGTTTTTT. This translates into CASSSSRREGNTGELFF.

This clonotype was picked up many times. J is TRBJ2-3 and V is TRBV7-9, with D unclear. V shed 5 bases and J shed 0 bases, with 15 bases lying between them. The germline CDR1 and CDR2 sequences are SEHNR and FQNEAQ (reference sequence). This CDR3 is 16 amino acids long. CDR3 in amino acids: CASSPRRGASTDTQYF. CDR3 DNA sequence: TGTGCCAGCAGCCCGCGGCGAGGAGCTAGCACAGATACGCAGTATTTT.

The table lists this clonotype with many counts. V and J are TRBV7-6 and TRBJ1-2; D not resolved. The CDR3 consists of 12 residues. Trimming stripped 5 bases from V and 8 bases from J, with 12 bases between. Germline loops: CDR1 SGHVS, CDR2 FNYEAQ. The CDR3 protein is CASSPTAGGYTF. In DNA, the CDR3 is TGTGCCAGCAGCCCCACCGCTGGGGGCTACACCTTC.

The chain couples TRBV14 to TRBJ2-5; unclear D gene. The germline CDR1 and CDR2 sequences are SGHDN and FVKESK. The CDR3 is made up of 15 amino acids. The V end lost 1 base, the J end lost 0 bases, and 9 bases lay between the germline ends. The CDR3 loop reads CASSQGDWYQETQYF. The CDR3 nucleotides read TGTGCCAGCAGCCAAGGTGACTGGTACCAAGAGACCCAGTACTTC.

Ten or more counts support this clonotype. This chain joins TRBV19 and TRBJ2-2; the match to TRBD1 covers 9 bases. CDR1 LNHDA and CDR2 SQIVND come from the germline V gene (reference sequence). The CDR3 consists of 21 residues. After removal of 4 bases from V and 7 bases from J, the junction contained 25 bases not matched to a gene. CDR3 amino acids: CASSRKPGTGTWGSSGGELFF. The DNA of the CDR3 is TGTGCCAGTAGTAGAAAACCCGGGACAGGGACGTGGGGCTCTAGTGGCGGGGAGCTGTTTTTT.

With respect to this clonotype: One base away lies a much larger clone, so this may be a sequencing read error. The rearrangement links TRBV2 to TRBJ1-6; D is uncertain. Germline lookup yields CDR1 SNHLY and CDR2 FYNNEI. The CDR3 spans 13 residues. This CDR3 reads CASFGSFGSLLHF. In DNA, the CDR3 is TGTGCCAGCTTTGGCAGCTTCGGTTCACTCCTCCACTTT. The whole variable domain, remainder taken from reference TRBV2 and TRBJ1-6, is EPEVTQTPSHQVTQMGQEVILRCVPISNHLYFYWYRQILGQKVEFLVSFYNNEISEKSEIFDDQFSVERPDGSNFTLKIRSTKLEDSAMYFCASFGSFGSLLHFGNGTRLTVT.

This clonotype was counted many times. The CDR3 region has the DNA TGTGCCACCAGCCCCAGGGACCCTTTTGGTGGCTACACCTTC. Protein: CATSPRDPFGGYTF. The chain employs TRBV24-1 and TRBJ1-2; D perhaps matches TRBD1 (5 bases). This CDR3 region has 14 residues. Trimming pared 7 bases from V and 7 bases from J, leaving 18 bases between. CDR1 and CDR2 (germline): KGHDR, SFDVKD.

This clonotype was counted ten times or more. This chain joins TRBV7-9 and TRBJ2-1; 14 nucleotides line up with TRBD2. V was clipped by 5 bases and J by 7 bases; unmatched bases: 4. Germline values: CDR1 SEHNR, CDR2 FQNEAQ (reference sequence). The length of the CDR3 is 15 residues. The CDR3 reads CASSRGLAGVNEQFF. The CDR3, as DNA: TGTGCCAGCAGCCGGGGACTAGCGGGGGTGAATGAGCAGTTCTTC.

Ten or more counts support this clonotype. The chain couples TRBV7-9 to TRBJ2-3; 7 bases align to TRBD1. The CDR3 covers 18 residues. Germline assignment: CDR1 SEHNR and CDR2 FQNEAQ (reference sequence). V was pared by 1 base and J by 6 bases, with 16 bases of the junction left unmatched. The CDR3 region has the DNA TGTGCCAGCAGCTTAGAAGGGGGCGCTTGGGGGAGATCGGATACGCAGTATTTT. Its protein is CASSLEGGAWGRSDTQYF.